These 14 T cell receptor beta chains were all obtained from the same sample, sequenced in a study of blood T cell repertoires in COVID-19 (dated by TCRdb to the early 2020s). Receptor amplification or capture employed the immunoSEQ multiplex PCR assay. The source is immuneACCESS, and TCRdb retained only in-frame sequences with V and J called. Part of the clones is not carried over; for the studies checked, unresolved V genes explain less than half of this, and the remainder is unexplained. The sample data list about 210,000 clones, and roughly 82% of these were observed just once. Together, the top ten hold about 12% of the sample. The sequencing sample was made of peripheral blood. The receptors were gathered from a woman in her forties with acute or convalescent COVID-19.

The chain links TRBV3-1 (or the pseudogene TRBV3-2) to TRBJ2-1; 8 bases match TRBD1. The V and J ends lost 4 bases and 6 bases, in that order; junction bases with no gene match: 8. CDR3 length: 15 amino acids. CDR1 is LGHDT and CDR2 is YNNKEL in the germline V gene (reference sequence). CDR3 sequence: CASSPRTGLGNEQFF. The CDR3 DNA reads TGTGCCAGCAGCCCTCGGACAGGGTTGGGCAATGAGCAGTTCTTC.

This clone appeared once. The gene calls are TRBV21-1 and TRBJ1-2; TRBD1 reflects the table's D call only, with no check against the DNA. TRBV21-1 is annotated as a pseudogene. There are 15 residues in the CDR3. Written as DNA, the CDR3 is TGTGCCAGCAGCACCGGACAGGGGTTCGCCTATGGCTACACCTTC. Its translation is CASSTGQGFAYGYTF.

This rearrangement joins TRBV19 to TRBJ2-5, with D perhaps TRBD1 (7 bases). The CDR3 spans 16 residues. V dropped 5 bases and J dropped 2 bases, with 18 bases sitting between them. CDR1 and CDR2 (germline): LNHDA, SQIVND (reference sequence). The CDR3: CASSDGGTVSQETQYF. The CDR3 bases are TGTGCCAGTAGTGATGGCGGGACAGTATCACAAGAGACCCAGTACTTC.

This chain connects TRBV11-2 to TRBJ2-1; a possible D gene is TRBD2 (5 bases). The CDR3 covers 13 residues. The V gene's germline CDR1 is SGHAT and CDR2 FQNNGV. V lost 1 base and J 7 bases, leaving 8 bases between the germline ends. CDR3 DNA sequence: TGTGCCAGCAGCTTAGTTTTAGCGAATGAGCAGTTCTTC. As protein: CASSLVLANEQFF.

The chain recombines TRBV24-1 with TRBJ1-2, with 9 positions matching TRBD1. Germline CDR1 reads KGHDR; CDR2 reads SFDVKD. Trimming cost V 6 bases and J 8 bases; bases outside gene matches: 12. This CDR3 is 15 amino acids long. CDR3 protein: CATSHDRGDLLGYTF. In nucleotides, the CDR3 is TGTGCCACCAGTCACGACAGGGGGGATCTATTGGGCTACACCTTC.

The V and J genes are TRBV5-1 and TRBJ2-7; TRBD2 is a possible D gene (5 bases). The CDR3 contains 13 residues. Trimming took 2 bases from V and 6 from J, leaving 12 bases between them. CDR1 is SGHRS, CDR2 YFSETQ, per germline. The CDR3 sequence is CASSFISEGEQYF. The CDR3 bases are TGCGCCAGCAGCTTTATTAGCGAGGGCGAGCAGTACTTC.

The chain employs TRBV19 and TRBJ2-3, with 7 bases fitting TRBD2. The trim removed 5 bases at V and 2 bases at J, leaving 4 bases unmatched. The length of the CDR3 is 14 residues. CDR1 and CDR2 from the germline V gene are LNHDA and SQIVND (reference sequence). CDR3 sequence: CASSRLADTDTQYF. The CDR3 bases are TGTGCCAGTAGTCGCCTAGCGGACACAGATACGCAGTATTTT. The variable domain in full, with the rest retrieved from reference TRBV19 and TRBJ2-3, is DGGITQSPKYLFRKEGQNVTLSCEQNLNHDAMYWYRQDPGQGLRLIYYSQIVNDFQKGDIAEGYSVSREKKESFPLTVTSAQKNPTAFYLCASSRLADTDTQYFGPGTRLTVL.

V and J are TRBV19 and TRBJ1-2; 9 nucleotides agree with TRBD1. V shed 6 bases and J 4 bases; nucleotides not matched to a gene: 9. Germline V gene data show CDR1 as LNHDA and CDR2 as SQIVND (reference sequence). The CDR3 extends over 15 amino acids. As DNA, the CDR3 is TGTGCCAGTAGGACAGGGGGGGAGAGTAGCTATGGCTACACCTTC. Translating gives CASRTGGESSYGYTF.

J is TRBJ1-1 and V is TRBV5-1; 10 positions match TRBD1. The CDR3 extends over 15 amino acids. V dropped 5 bases and J dropped 1; count of bases not matched to a gene: 5. The germline CDR1 and CDR2 sequences are SGHRS and YFSETQ. CDR3 residues: CASRAGTGENTEAFF. As DNA, the CDR3 is TGCGCCAGCAGAGCTGGGACAGGGGAGAACACTGAAGCTTTCTTT.

The V call is TRBV24-1, the J call TRBJ1-5; TRBD1 matches 7 bases. Germline loops: CDR1 KGHDR, CDR2 SFDVKD. This CDR3 has 16 amino acids. The V and J ends lost 2 bases and 6 bases, in that order; junction bases with no gene match: 9. The CDR3 loop reads CATSDSQGLGGQPQHF. Here the CDR3 DNA reads TGTGCCACCAGTGATTCACAGGGGCTCGGTGGTCAGCCCCAGCATTTT.

The CDR3 DNA reads as TGTGCCAGCAGTTACCGGACTAGCGGGGGACGAACGCAGTATTTT. The encoded protein is CASSYRTSGGRTQYF. The rearrangement uses TRBV27 and TRBJ2-3, with 13 nucleotides matching TRBD2. The CDR3 runs to 15 residues. J was trimmed by 9 bases and V by 4 bases; bases with no gene match: 7. Germline CDR1 and CDR2: MNHEY and SMNVEV (reference sequence).

The chain joins TRBV6-5 to TRBJ2-5, with TRBD2 matching 8 bases. V shed 6 bases, J shed 4 bases, and the junction held 7 bases outside the gene matches. The CDR3 loop spans 14 amino acids. Germline V gene sequence: CDR1 MNHEY, CDR2 SVGAGI. DNA for the CDR3: TGTGCCAGCAGGCCGGGAGGGGGACGAGAGACCCAGTACTTC. It specifies CASRPGGGRETQYF.

J is TRBJ2-7 and V is TRBV5-1, with D possibly matching TRBD1 (5 bases). Germline assignment: CDR1 SGHRS and CDR2 YFSETQ. Trimming pared 0 bases from V and 4 bases from J, leaving 20 bases between. CDR3 length: 17 amino acids. CDR3 sequence reads: CASSLGRLGQGEYEQYF. In DNA, the CDR3 is TGCGCCAGCAGCTTGGGGCGCCTGGGGCAGGGTGAGTACGAGCAGTACTTC.

This clone was counted a few times. V usage is TRBV14 and J usage is TRBJ2-7, with 10 positions matching TRBD1. Trimming took 3 bases from V and 12 from J; bases not matched to a gene: 11. The germline V gene has CDR1 SGHDN and CDR2 FVKESK. The CDR3 consists of 14 residues. The CDR3 sequence: CASSHADRGRKLYF. The CDR3 bases are TGTGCCAGCAGCCACGCCGACAGGGGGCGCAAATTGTACTTC.